Below, one TCR beta chain is given with its context. This CDR3 is missing its conserved last phenylalanine or tryptophan, likely due to a read error. The limits of the CDR3 on the DNA are not certain, so only TCRdb's listed CDR3 is given. These data originate in a study of blood T cell repertoires in COVID-19. For the study at large: Italy, Spain and the United States were the sources of the convalescent and acute COVID-19 samples. T cells, B-cell-depleted T cells, or PBMCs supplied cDNA or gDNA.

Germline CDR1 is SGHNT and CDR2 is YENEEA. 11 amino acids form the CDR3, both terminal residues included. Per the original methods: Estimated nucleated cell counts came from reference gene primer amplification. Produced via immunoSEQ multiplex PCR; TCRdb's table is partial and in-frame only. V and J calls and clone size are given by that table; D and trimming were obtained from the DNA. The sample contains 20,000 to 30,000 clones, approximately 94% of which appear only once. The rearrangement joins TRBV11-3 to TRBJ2-7; the table's D call, TRBD1, was not checked against the DNA. The clonotype was recovered from a human donor in a cohort sampled during active COVID-19. The specimen sequenced was peripheral blood. The CDR3 here is CASSLEQVVLL.